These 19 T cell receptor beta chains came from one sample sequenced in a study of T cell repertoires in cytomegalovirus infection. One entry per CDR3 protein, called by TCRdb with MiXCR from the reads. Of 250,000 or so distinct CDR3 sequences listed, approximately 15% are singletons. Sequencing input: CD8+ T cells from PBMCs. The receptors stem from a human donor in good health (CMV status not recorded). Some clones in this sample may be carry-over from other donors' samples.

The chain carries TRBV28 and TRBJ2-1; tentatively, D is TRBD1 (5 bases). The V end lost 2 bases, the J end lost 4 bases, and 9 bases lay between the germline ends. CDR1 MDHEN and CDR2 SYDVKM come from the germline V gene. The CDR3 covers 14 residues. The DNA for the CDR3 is TGTGCCAGCAGTTTAAGGGGCCGATACAATGAGCAGTTCTTC. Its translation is CASSLRGRYNEQFF.

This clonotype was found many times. The CDR3 here is CASSILGTDTEAFF. The CDR3 DNA is TGTGCCAGCAGTATCCTCGGGACAGACACTGAAGCTTTCTTT. The V gene is TRBV28, the J gene TRBJ1-1; 7 bases map to TRBD1. Germline V gene lookup returns CDR1 MDHEN and CDR2 SYDVKM. Trimming at V came to 5 bases and at J to 3 bases, leaving 6 bases not matched to a gene. The CDR3 has 14 residues. Looking up the rest from reference TRBV28 and TRBJ1-1 gives the full variable domain: DVKVTQSSRYLVKRTGEKVFLECVQDMDHENMFWYRQDPGLGLRLIYFSYDVKMKEKGDIPEGYSVSREKKERFSLILESASTNQTSMYLCASSILGTDTEAFFGQGTRLTVV.

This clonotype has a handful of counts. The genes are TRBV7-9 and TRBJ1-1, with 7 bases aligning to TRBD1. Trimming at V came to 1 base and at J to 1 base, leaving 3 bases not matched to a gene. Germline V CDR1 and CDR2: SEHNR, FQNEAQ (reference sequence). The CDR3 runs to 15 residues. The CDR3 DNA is TGTGCCAGCAGCTTAGAGGACAGGTGGAACACTGAAGCTTTCTTT. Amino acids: CASSLEDRWNTEAFF.

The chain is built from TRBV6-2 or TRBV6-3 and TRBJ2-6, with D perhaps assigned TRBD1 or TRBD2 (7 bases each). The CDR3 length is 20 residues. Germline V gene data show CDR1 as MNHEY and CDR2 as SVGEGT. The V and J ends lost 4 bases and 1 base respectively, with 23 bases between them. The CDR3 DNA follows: TGTGCCAGCAGTTTCTGGATTAGGGAGGGGGCGCAGTCTGGGGCCAACGTCCTGACTTTC. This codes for CASSFWIREGAQSGANVLTF.

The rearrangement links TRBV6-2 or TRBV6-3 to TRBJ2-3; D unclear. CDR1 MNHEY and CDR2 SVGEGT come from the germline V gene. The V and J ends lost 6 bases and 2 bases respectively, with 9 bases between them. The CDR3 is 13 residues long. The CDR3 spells CASRRSFTDTQYF. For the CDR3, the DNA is TGTGCCAGCAGGCGATCCTTCACAGATACGCAGTATTTT.

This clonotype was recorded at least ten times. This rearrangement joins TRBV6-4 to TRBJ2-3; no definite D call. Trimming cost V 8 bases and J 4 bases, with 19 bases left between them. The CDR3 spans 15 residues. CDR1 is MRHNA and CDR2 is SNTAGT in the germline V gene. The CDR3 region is CASAEKAGEADTQYF. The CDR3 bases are TGTGCCAGCGCCGAGAAGGCTGGGGAAGCAGATACGCAGTATTTT.

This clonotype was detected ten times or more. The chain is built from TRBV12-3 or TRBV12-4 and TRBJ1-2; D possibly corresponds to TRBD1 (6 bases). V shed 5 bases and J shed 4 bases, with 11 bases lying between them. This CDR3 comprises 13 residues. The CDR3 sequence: CASSEQGIYGYTF. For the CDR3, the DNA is TGTGCCAGCAGTGAACAGGGAATCTATGGCTACACCTTC.

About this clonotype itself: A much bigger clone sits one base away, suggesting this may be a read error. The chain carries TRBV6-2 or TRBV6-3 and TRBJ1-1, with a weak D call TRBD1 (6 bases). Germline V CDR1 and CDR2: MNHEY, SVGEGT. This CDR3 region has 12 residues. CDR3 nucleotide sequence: TGTACCAGCAGTTACGGGGGCTCTGAAGCTTTCTTT. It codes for CTSSYGGSEAFF.

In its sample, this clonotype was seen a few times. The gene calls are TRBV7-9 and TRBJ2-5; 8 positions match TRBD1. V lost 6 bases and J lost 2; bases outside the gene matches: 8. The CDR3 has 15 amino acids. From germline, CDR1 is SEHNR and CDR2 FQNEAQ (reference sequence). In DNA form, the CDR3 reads TGTGCCAGCAGGCCTGGGACAGGCATACAAGAGACCCAGTACTTC. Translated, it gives CASRPGTGIQETQYF.

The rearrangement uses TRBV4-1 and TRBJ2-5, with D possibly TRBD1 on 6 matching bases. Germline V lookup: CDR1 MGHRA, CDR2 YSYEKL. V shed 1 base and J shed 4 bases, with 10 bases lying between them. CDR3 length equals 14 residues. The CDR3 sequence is CASSQGGRGETQYF. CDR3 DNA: TGCGCCAGCAGCCAAGGTGGCAGGGGAGAGACCCAGTACTTC.

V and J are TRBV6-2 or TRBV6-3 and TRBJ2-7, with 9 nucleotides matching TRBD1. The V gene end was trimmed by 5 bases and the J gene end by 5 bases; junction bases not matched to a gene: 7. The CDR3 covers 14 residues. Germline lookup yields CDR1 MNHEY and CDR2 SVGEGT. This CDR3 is CASSAVTGGHEQYF. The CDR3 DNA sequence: TGTGCCAGCAGTGCCGTGACAGGGGGTCACGAGCAGTACTTC.

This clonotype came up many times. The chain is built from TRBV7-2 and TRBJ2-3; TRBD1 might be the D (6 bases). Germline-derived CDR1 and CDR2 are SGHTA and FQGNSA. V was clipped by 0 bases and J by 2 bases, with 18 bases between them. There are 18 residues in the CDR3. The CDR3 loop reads CASSLAGGSRLPTDTQYF. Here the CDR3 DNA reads TGTGCCAGCAGCTTAGCAGGGGGTTCCCGACTCCCCACAGATACGCAGTATTTT. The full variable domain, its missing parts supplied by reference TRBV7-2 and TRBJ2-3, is GAGVSQSPSNKVTEKGKDVELRCDPISGHTALYWYRQSLGQGLEFLIYFQGNSAPDKSGLPSDRFSAERTGGSVSTLTIQRTQQEDSAVYLCASSLAGGSRLPTDTQYFGPGTRLTVL.

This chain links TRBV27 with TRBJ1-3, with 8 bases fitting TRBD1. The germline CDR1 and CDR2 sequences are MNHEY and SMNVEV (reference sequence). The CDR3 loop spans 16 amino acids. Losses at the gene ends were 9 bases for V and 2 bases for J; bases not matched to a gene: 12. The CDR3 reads CARTCRTTGAGNTIYF. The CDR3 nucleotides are TGTGCCAGAACCTGCCGGACGACAGGGGCTGGAAACACCATATATTTT.

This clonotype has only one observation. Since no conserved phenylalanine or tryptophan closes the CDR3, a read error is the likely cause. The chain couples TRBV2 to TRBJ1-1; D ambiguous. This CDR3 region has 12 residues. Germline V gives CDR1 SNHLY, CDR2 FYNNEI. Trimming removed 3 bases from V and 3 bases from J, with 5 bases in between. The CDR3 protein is CASSDAYTEAFL. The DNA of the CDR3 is TGTGCCAGCAGTGATGCGTACACTGAAGCTTTCCTT.

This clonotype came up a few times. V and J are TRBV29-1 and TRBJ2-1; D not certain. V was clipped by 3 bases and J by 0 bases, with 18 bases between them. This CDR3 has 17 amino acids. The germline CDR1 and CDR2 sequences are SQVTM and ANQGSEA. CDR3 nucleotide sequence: TGCAGCGTTGATGGTCTTCAGACCTTATACTCCTACAATGAGCAGTTCTTC. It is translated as CSVDGLQTLYSYNEQFF.

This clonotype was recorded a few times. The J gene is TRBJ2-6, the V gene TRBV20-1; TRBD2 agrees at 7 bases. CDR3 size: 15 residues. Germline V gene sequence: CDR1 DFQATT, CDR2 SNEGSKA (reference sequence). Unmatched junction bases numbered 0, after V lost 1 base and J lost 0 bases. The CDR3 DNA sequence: TGCAGTGCTAGAGGGGGGGGCTCTGGGGCCAACGTCCTGACTTTC. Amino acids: CSARGGGSGANVLTF.

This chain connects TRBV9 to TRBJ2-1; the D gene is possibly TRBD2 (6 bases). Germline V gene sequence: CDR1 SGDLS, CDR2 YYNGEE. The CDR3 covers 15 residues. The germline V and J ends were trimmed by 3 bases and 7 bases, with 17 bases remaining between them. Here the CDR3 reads CASSDTTGVGNEQFF. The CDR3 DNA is TGTGCCAGCAGCGATACTACGGGGGTAGGGAATGAGCAGTTCTTC.

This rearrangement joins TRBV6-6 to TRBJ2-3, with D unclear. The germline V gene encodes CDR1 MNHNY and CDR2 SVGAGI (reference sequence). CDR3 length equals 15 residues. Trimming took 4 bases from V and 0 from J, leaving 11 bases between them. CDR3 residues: CASSSGGGSTDTQYF. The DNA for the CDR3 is TGTGCCAGCAGTTCGGGTGGCGGCAGCACAGATACGCAGTATTTT.

CDR3 sequence reads: CASSNAGAYNEQFF. The CDR3 nucleotides read TGCGCCAGCAGCAACGCGGGGGCCTACAATGAGCAGTTCTTC. V gene TRBV5-1 combines with J gene TRBJ2-1; 7 bases agree with TRBD2. The CDR3 extends over 14 amino acids. J lost 2 bases, V lost 4 bases, and 3 bases had no gene match. Germline V gene data show CDR1 as SGHRS and CDR2 as YFSETQ.